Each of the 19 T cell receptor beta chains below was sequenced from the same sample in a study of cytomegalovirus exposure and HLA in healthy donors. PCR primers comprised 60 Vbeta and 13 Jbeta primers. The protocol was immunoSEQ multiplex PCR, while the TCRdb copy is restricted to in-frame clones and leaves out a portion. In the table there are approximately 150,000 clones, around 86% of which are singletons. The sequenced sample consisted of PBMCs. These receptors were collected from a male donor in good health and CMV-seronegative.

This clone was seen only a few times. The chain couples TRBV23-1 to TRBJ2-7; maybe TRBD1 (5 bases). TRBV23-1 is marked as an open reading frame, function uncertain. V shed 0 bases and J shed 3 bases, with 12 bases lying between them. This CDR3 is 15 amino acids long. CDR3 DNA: TGCGCCAGCAGTCAATCCTCAGGGCAGAGCTACGAGCAGTACTTC. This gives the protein CASSQSSGQSYEQYF.

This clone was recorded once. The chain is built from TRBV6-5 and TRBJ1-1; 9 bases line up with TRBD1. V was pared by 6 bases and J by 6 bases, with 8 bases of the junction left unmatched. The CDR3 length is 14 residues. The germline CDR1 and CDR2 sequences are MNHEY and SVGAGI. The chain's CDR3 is CASSRWGQGSEAFF. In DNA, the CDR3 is TGTGCCAGCAGCCGTTGGGGACAGGGATCTGAAGCTTTCTTT.

Here the CDR3 reads CASSSPDEQYF. The CDR3 DNA is TGTGCCAGCAGTTCGCCGGACGAGCAGTACTTC. The chain recombines TRBV6-6 with TRBJ2-7; D remains unclear. Trimming removed 4 bases from V and 5 bases from J, with 6 bases in between. The CDR3 covers 11 residues. Germline CDR1 MNHNY, CDR2 SVGAGI (reference sequence).

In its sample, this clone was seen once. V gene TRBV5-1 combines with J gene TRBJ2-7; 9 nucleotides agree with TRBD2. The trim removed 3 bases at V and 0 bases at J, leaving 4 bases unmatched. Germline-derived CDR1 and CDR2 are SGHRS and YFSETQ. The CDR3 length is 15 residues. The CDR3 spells CASSWDSGSSYEQYF. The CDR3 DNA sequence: TGCGCCAGCAGCTGGGATAGCGGGAGCTCCTACGAGCAGTACTTC.

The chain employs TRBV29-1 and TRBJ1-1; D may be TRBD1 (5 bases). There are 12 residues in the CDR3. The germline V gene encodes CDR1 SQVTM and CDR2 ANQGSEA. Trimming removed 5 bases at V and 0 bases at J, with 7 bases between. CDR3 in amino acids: CSVRRVNTEAFF. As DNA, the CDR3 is TGCAGCGTTCGCAGGGTGAACACTGAAGCTTTCTTT.

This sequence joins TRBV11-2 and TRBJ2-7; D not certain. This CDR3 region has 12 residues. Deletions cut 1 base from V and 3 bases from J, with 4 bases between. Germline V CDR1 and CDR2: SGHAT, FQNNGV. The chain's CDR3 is CASSLAGYEQYF. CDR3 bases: TGTGCCAGCAGCTTAGCGGGCTACGAGCAGTACTTC.

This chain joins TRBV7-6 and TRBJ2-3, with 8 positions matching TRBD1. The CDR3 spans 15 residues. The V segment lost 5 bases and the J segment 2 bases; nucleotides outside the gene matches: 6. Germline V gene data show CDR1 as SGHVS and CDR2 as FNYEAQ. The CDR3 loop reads CASSLDRGNTDTQYF. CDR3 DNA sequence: TGTGCCAGCAGCCTCGACAGGGGTAACACAGATACGCAGTATTTT.

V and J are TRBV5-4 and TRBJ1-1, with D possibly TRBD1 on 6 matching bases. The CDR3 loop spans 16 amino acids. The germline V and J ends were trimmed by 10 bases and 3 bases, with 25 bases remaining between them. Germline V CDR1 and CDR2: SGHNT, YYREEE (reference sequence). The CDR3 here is CAARPEAGAGDTEAFF. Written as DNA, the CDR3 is TGTGCCGCGAGACCTGAGGCAGGGGCCGGGGACACTGAAGCTTTCTTT.

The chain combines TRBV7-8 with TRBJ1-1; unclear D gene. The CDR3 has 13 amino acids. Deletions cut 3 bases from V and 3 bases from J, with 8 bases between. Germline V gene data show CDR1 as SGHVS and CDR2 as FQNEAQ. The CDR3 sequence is CASSFGRDTEAFF. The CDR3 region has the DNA TGTGCCAGCAGCTTTGGGAGGGACACTGAAGCTTTCTTT.

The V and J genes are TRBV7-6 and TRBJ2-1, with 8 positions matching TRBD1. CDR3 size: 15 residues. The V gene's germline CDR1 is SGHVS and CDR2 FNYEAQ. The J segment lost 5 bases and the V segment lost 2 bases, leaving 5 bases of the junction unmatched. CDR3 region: CASSLQTGADNEQFF. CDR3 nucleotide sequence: TGTGCCAGCAGCTTACAGACAGGGGCAGACAATGAGCAGTTCTTC.

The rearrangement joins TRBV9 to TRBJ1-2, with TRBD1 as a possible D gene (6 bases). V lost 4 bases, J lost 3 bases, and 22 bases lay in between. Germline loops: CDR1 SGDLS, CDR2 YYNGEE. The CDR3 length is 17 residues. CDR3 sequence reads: CASSLATGSRPDYGYTF. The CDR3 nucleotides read TGTGCCAGCAGCCTTGCTACAGGGAGCAGGCCCGACTATGGCTACACCTTC.

The CDR3 region is CATSIEGPYSNQPQHF. In nucleotides, the CDR3 is TGTGCCACCAGTATAGAGGGTCCGTATAGCAATCAGCCCCAGCATTTT. The V and J genes are TRBV15 and TRBJ1-5; unclear D gene. The V end was cut by 6 bases, the J end by 0 bases, with 15 bases between. Germline V CDR1 and CDR2: LNHNV, YYDKDF (reference sequence). The CDR3 is 16 residues long.

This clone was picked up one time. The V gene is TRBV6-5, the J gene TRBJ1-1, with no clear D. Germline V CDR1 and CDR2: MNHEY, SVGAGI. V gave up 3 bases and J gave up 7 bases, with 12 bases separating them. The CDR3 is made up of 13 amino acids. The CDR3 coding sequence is TGTGCCAGCAGTTATAATGGCCCGAATGAAGCTTTCTTT. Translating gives CASSYNGPNEAFF.

CDR3 in DNA: TGTGCCAGCAGTTTTTCAGGGACCTACGAGCAGTACTTC. Translated: CASSFSGTYEQYF. The chain has TRBV6-5 and TRBJ2-7, with a tentative D call TRBD1 (5 bases). Trimming removed 4 bases at V and 2 bases at J, with 9 bases between. The CDR3 contains 13 residues. Germline V gene data show CDR1 as MNHEY and CDR2 as SVGAGI.

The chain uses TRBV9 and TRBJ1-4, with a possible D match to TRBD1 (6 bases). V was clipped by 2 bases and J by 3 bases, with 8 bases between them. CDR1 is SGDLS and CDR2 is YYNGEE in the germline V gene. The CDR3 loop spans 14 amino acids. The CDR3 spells CASSVSGANEKLFF. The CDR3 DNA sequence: TGTGCCAGCAGCGTTTCAGGGGCTAATGAAAAACTGTTTTTT.

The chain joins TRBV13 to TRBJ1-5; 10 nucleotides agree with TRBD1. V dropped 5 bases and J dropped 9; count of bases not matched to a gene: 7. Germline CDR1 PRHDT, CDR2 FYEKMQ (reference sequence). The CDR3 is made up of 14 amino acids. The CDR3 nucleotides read TGTGCCAGCAGCCGGGGACAGGGGTTCGTGCCCCAGCATTTT. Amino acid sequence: CASSRGQGFVPQHF.

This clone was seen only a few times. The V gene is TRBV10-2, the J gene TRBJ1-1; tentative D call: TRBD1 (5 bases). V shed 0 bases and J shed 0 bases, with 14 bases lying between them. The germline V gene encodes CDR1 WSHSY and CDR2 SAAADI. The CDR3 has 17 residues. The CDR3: CASSESIRRQMNTEAFF. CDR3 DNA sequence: TGCGCCAGCAGTGAGTCGATTCGTCGACAGATGAACACTGAAGCTTTCTTT.

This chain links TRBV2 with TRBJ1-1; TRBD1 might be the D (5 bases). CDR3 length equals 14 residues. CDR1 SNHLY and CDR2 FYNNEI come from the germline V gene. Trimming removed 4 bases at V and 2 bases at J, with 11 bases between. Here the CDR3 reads CASSVRAFNTEAFF. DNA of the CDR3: TGTGCCAGCAGTGTCAGGGCGTTCAACACTGAAGCTTTCTTT.

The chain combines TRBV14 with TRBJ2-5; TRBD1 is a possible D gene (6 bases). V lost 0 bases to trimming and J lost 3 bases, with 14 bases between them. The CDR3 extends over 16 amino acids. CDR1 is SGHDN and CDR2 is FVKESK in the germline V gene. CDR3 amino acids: CASSQDLWTAEETQYF. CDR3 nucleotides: TGTGCCAGCAGCCAAGACCTTTGGACAGCAGAAGAGACCCAGTACTTC.